The 18 T cell receptor beta chains below were found in one sample sequenced in a study of blood T cell repertoires in COVID-19. Sequencing was performed with immunoSEQ multiplex PCR; in TCRdb, only in-frame clones are kept and a portion is missing. Of around 190,000 clones in the sample, 88% were seen once. Sequencing input: PBMCs or T cells enriched from blood (not recorded which). All receptors derive from a young woman who had recovered from COVID-19.

The rearrangement joins TRBV18 to TRBJ2-7, with D perhaps TRBD2 (6 bases). The germline CDR1 and CDR2 sequences are KGHSH and LQKENI. The CDR3 totals 14 residues. Trimming took off 6 bases at V and 0 bases at J, with 12 bases between the two ends. Here the CDR3 DNA reads TGTGCCAGCTCGTTAGCGGTAAGCTCCTACGAGCAGTACTTC. Its translation: CASSLAVSSYEQYF.

The V call is TRBV19, the J call TRBJ1-5; perhaps TRBD1 as D (5 bases). Trimming shortened V by 5 bases and J by 3 bases, and 14 bases separated the two germline ends. Germline V lookup: CDR1 LNHDA, CDR2 SQIVND (reference sequence). This CDR3 spans 15 amino acids. The CDR3: CASSGTGGSNQPQHF. The CDR3 DNA reads TGTGCCAGTAGTGGAACGGGGGGATCCAATCAGCCCCAGCATTTT.

The chain combines TRBV2 with TRBJ2-2; 10 positions agree with TRBD1. The V gene's germline CDR1 is SNHLY and CDR2 FYNNEI. V trimming: 4 bases; J trimming: 0 bases; junction bases outside the gene matches: 2. The CDR3 contains 16 residues. This chain's CDR3 is CASSATGGTNTGELFF. CDR3 DNA: TGTGCCAGCAGTGCGACAGGGGGCACGAACACCGGGGAGCTGTTTTTT.

J is TRBJ2-3 and V is TRBV7-8; 11 positions match TRBD2. CDR3 size: 16 residues. Germline CDR1 and CDR2: SGHVS and FQNEAQ. J gave up 2 bases and V 5 bases, and 6 bases lay outside the gene matches. CDR3 nucleotide sequence: TGTGCCAGCAGCCCTCGACTAGCGGGATTCACAGATACGCAGTATTTT. It is translated as CASSPRLAGFTDTQYF.

The CDR3 nucleotides are TGCAGTGCGGGGCGATCCTACGAGCAGTACTTC. Translation gives CSAGRSYEQYF. V usage is TRBV20-1 and J usage is TRBJ2-7; tentative D call: TRBD1 (5 bases). Germline V CDR1 and CDR2: DFQATT, SNEGSKA (reference sequence). The ends were cut back, 6 bases at V and 1 base at J, with 7 bases in the middle. There are 11 residues in the CDR3.

The J gene is TRBJ2-1, the V gene TRBV9; TRBD2 agrees at 10 bases. CDR1 is SGDLS and CDR2 is YYNGEE in the germline V gene. CDR3 length: 15 amino acids. J lost 3 bases, V lost 1 base, and 1 base had no gene match. DNA of the CDR3: TGTGCCAGCAGCGTATGGACTAGCGGCTACAATGAGCAGTTCTTC. Translation gives CASSVWTSGYNEQFF.

The chain employs TRBV19 and TRBJ2-1, with TRBD2 identical over 11 bases. This CDR3 has 16 residues. Germline values: CDR1 LNHDA, CDR2 SQIVND (reference sequence). Losses at the gene ends were 9 bases for V and 0 bases for J; bases not matched to a gene: 7. The CDR3 is CASSTSGGNSYNEQFF. In DNA form, the CDR3 reads TGTGCCAGCAGCACTAGCGGGGGAAACTCCTACAATGAGCAGTTCTTC. Drawing the rest from reference TRBV19 and TRBJ2-1, the complete variable domain is DGGITQSPKYLFRKEGQNVTLSCEQNLNHDAMYWYRQDPGQGLRLIYYSQIVNDFQKGDIAEGYSVSREKKESFPLTVTSAQKNPTAFYLCASSTSGGNSYNEQFFGPGTRLTVL.

The rearrangement joins TRBV5-1 to TRBJ2-1, with D possibly matching TRBD2 (5 bases). Trimming took 2 bases from V and 3 from J, leaving 12 bases between them. The length of the CDR3 is 15 residues. Germline CDR1 is SGHRS and CDR2 is YFSETQ. CDR3: CASSFEGVNYNEQFF. CDR3 coding DNA: TGCGCCAGCAGCTTTGAGGGAGTGAACTACAATGAGCAGTTCTTC.

This chain links TRBV7-2 with TRBJ1-5, with TRBD1 matching over 12 bases. V was pared by 5 bases and J by 7 bases, with 9 bases of the junction left unmatched. This CDR3 spans 16 amino acids. Per germline, CDR1 SGHTA and CDR2 FQGNSA. CDR3 DNA: TGTGCCAGCAGCACGTGGGACAGGGGGCGCCCCCAGCCCCAGCATTTT. Translated: CASSTWDRGRPQPQHF.

The rearrangement uses TRBV11-2 and TRBJ2-7; 8 nucleotides agree with TRBD1. The length of the CDR3 is 17 residues. Germline V CDR1 and CDR2: SGHAT, FQNNGV. Germline trimming cut 5 bases from V and 0 bases from J; bases unmatched to any gene: 12. The CDR3 region is CASSPPRRTGYSYEQYF. In DNA, the CDR3 is TGTGCCAGCAGCCCCCCGCGAAGGACAGGGTACTCCTACGAGCAGTACTTC.

The rearrangement uses TRBV11-3 and TRBJ1-5; 12 bases are a match to TRBD1. The ends lost 5 bases at V and 8 bases at J; junction bases unmatched: 19. CDR1 is SGHNT and CDR2 is YENEEA in the germline V gene. CDR3 length equals 19 residues. CDR3 residues: CASSTRAQTGTGGWEPQHF. CDR3 DNA: TGTGCCAGCAGCACACGAGCTCAGACCGGGACAGGGGGCTGGGAGCCCCAGCATTTT.

The rearrangement joins TRBV6-1 to TRBJ1-1, with 10 bases aligning to TRBD1. The CDR3 has 13 residues. Losses at the gene ends were 11 bases for V and 5 bases for J; bases not matched to a gene: 8. Germline-derived CDR1 and CDR2 are MNHNS and SASEGT. This chain's CDR3 is CAGGQGRGTEAFF. The CDR3 nucleotides are TGTGCCGGGGGACAGGGGAGGGGAACTGAAGCTTTCTTT.

This chain connects TRBV3-1 (or the pseudogene TRBV3-2) to TRBJ1-2; 9 bases map to TRBD1. The CDR3 is made up of 17 amino acids. Germline values: CDR1 LGHDT, CDR2 YNNKEL (reference sequence). V was clipped by 0 bases and J by 8 bases; unmatched bases: 13. CDR3 bases: TGTGCCAGCAGCCAAGATTCGTTTTCGGGACAGGGCGGCGGCTACACCTTC. Protein: CASSQDSFSGQGGGYTF.

The chain links TRBV10-3 to TRBJ1-2, with TRBD1 identical over 9 bases. The ends lost 6 bases at V and 6 bases at J; junction bases unmatched: 11. From germline, CDR1 is ENHRY and CDR2 SYGVKD. This CDR3 is 15 amino acids long. The CDR3 loop is CAISTTGQGRDGYTF. CDR3 DNA: TGTGCCATCAGCACTACGGGACAGGGAAGGGATGGCTACACCTTC.

V and J are TRBV20-1 and TRBJ1-4; D remains unclear. Germline CDR1 and CDR2: DFQATT and SNEGSKA (reference sequence). This CDR3 is built from 13 residues. Between the trimmed V and J ends, which lost 3 bases and 6 bases, there was a span of 11 bases. DNA for the CDR3: TGCAGTGCTAGTCAGGCCGTTCATGAAAAACTGTTTTTT. Amino acids: CSASQAVHEKLFF.

The J gene is TRBJ1-5, the V gene TRBV24-1; 7 positions agree with TRBD1. CDR1 is KGHDR and CDR2 is SFDVKD in the germline V gene. The junction had 8 bases not matched to a gene; V was cut back by 5 bases and J by 5 bases. There are 15 residues in the CDR3. CDR3 bases: TGTGCCACCAGTGCCGCCGGGACAGTCCATCAGCCCCAGCATTTT. Protein sequence: CATSAAGTVHQPQHF.

This rearrangement joins TRBV4-1 to TRBJ1-1, with TRBD1 as a possible D gene (6 bases). CDR1 MGHRA and CDR2 YSYEKL come from the germline V gene. The V and J ends lost 2 bases and 2 bases respectively, with 15 bases between them. The CDR3 loop spans 16 amino acids. CDR3 sequence (DNA): TGCGCCAGCAGCCAAAGGGGGACACGGGCTAACACTGAAGCTTTCTTT. The encoded protein is CASSQRGTRANTEAFF.

The J gene is TRBJ2-5, the V gene TRBV7-9, with D perhaps TRBD2 (6 bases). The germline V gene has CDR1 SEHNR and CDR2 FQNEAQ (reference sequence). The CDR3 totals 15 residues. V lost 5 bases and J 5 bases, leaving 18 bases between the germline ends. CDR3 DNA: TGTGCCAGCAGCGCAAGAACGGGACTTAGTGAGACCCAGTACTTC. Translating gives CASSARTGLSETQYF.